The 24 T cell receptor beta chains listed next were all sequenced from one sample in a study of cytomegalovirus exposure and HLA in healthy donors. The assay was immunoSEQ multiplex PCR, and TCRdb's table has in-frame clones only and misses some. The top ten hold around 1.8% of the sample, which has fewer than 120,000 clones, about 92% seen once. Sequencing was carried out using PBMCs. These receptors came from a woman between 18 and 29 years old in good health and CMV-seronegative.

J is TRBJ2-6 and V is TRBV5-6; TRBD2 matches 8 bases. The V and J ends lost 4 bases and 0 bases, in that order; junction bases with no gene match: 12. The CDR3 spans 19 residues. Germline loops: CDR1 SGHDT, CDR2 YYEEEE. DNA for the CDR3: TGTGCCAGCAGCCGGGGGAGCGGGGGTTCTTACTCTGGGGCCAACGTCCTGACTTTC. Amino acid sequence: CASSRGSGGSYSGANVLTF.

The V gene is TRBV30, the J gene TRBJ2-3; no clear D gene. This CDR3 has 11 residues. Germline loops: CDR1 GTSNPN, CDR2 SVGIG (reference sequence). Trimming left V 2 bases short and J 6 bases short, with 6 bases between. The CDR3 bases are TGTGCCTGGAGTCCTCGGGATACGCAGTATTTT. Translating gives CAWSPRDTQYF.

The chain couples TRBV14 to TRBJ2-7, with 7 bases fitting TRBD2. The CDR3 sequence is 14 residues long. Per the germline V gene, CDR1 is SGHDN and CDR2 is FVKESK. Trimming cost V 4 bases and J 2 bases; bases outside gene matches: 5. CDR3 amino acids: CASSPLAETYEQYF. DNA of the CDR3: TGTGCCAGCAGCCCGCTAGCGGAGACCTACGAGCAGTACTTC.

The genes are TRBV15 and TRBJ2-5; D gene uncertain. CDR1 is LNHNV and CDR2 is YYDKDF in the germline V gene (reference sequence). The length of the CDR3 is 15 residues. Trimming took 0 bases from V and 4 from J, leaving 12 bases between them. The CDR3 sequence: CATSRDLTRGETQYF. The CDR3 DNA reads TGTGCCACCAGCAGAGATCTAACCCGTGGAGAGACCCAGTACTTC.

This chain links TRBV18 with TRBJ2-7; 10 positions match TRBD1. The germline gives CDR1 KGHSH, CDR2 LQKENI. CDR3 length: 15 residues. After removal of 3 bases from V and 4 bases from J, the junction contained 6 bases not matched to a gene. The DNA for the CDR3 is TGTGCCAGCTCACCGGGACAGGGGATGGGTTACGAGCAGTACTTC. Translated, it gives CASSPGQGMGYEQYF.

The chain uses TRBV5-1 and TRBJ2-2; 7 bases agree with TRBD1. The germline gives CDR1 SGHRS, CDR2 YFSETQ. CDR3 size: 17 residues. V lost 2 bases to trimming and J lost 1 base; unmatched junction nucleotides: 8. The CDR3: CASSFRRQGGNTGELFF. CDR3 bases: TGCGCCAGCAGCTTTCGCCGACAGGGCGGGAACACCGGGGAGCTGTTTTTT.

The chain couples TRBV28 to TRBJ1-2; 8 bases agree with TRBD1. Unmatched junction bases numbered 2, after V lost 2 bases and J lost 6 bases. CDR1 is MDHEN and CDR2 is SYDVKM in the germline V gene. The CDR3 covers 13 residues. Here the CDR3 reads CASSLQGAHGYTF. Here the CDR3 DNA reads TGTGCCAGCAGTTTACAGGGGGCCCATGGCTACACCTTC.

CDR3 amino acids: CASSLGLGSTDTQYF. CDR3 nucleotides: TGCGCCAGCAGCTTGGGACTCGGATCCACAGATACGCAGTATTTT. The V gene is TRBV5-1, the J gene TRBJ2-3; no firm D call. Germline V gene sequence: CDR1 SGHRS, CDR2 YFSETQ. The CDR3 totals 15 residues. Trimming pared 0 bases from V and 2 bases from J, leaving 10 bases between.

The CDR3 here is CASWGEGKNTIYF. CDR3 DNA sequence: TGTGCCAGCTGGGGAGAGGGCAAAAACACCATATATTTT. The chain links TRBV2 to TRBJ1-3; D is uncertain. The V and J ends lost 8 bases and 6 bases respectively, with 14 bases between them. Germline CDR1 SNHLY, CDR2 FYNNEI. CDR3 length: 13 residues.

This chain links TRBV19 with TRBJ2-7, with 7 bases that match TRBD1. CDR3 size: 16 residues. With 5 bases clipped from V and 0 bases from J, the junction kept 10 bases outside the gene matches. Per germline, CDR1 LNHDA and CDR2 SQIVND (reference sequence). In DNA form, the CDR3 reads TGTGCCAGTAGTGCTAAGGGGGCGCCTAACTCCTACGAGCAGTACTTC. This sequence encodes CASSAKGAPNSYEQYF.

This chain uses TRBV7-6 with TRBJ2-3; D gene uncertain. The germline gives CDR1 SGHVS, CDR2 FNYEAQ. This CDR3 has 15 amino acids. With 5 bases removed from V and 0 bases from J, the gap between germline ends came to 12 bases. In DNA, the CDR3 is TGTGCCAGCAGCCAACGACAATTTAGCACAGATACGCAGTATTTT. This gives the protein CASSQRQFSTDTQYF.

The chain recombines TRBV4-3 with TRBJ2-1, with 9 bases aligning to TRBD2. Looked up from germline, CDR1 is LGHNA and CDR2 is YSLEER. V lost 4 bases and J lost 2; bases outside the gene matches: 6. This CDR3 comprises 16 residues. In DNA, the CDR3 is TGCGCCAGCAGCCGACTTCTAGCGGGAACCTACAATGAGCAGTTCTTC. Translating gives CASSRLLAGTYNEQFF.

This chain uses TRBV1 with TRBJ1-2. TRBV1 is deemed a pseudogene. The CDR3 contains 17 residues. The DNA for the CDR3 is TGCACCAGCAGCCAAGTTGTGTCCCTACTCCTGAACTATGGCTACACCTTC. Translating it yields CTSSQVVSLLLNYGYTF.

The genes are TRBV18 and TRBJ2-3, with D possibly TRBD2 on 6 matching bases. Germline-derived CDR1 and CDR2 are KGHSH and LQKENI. CDR3 size: 16 residues. The germline V and J ends were trimmed by 6 bases and 1 base, with 17 bases remaining between them. The CDR3 loop is CASSNPGREGTDTQYF. The DNA for the CDR3 is TGTGCCAGCTCTAATCCCGGCAGGGAGGGCACAGATACGCAGTATTTT.

This chain connects TRBV18 to TRBJ2-3; perhaps TRBD2 as D (5 bases). Germline V gene lookup returns CDR1 KGHSH and CDR2 LQKENI. With 0 bases removed from V and 3 bases from J, the gap between germline ends came to 10 bases. This CDR3 is 15 amino acids long. The CDR3 region is CASSPPVTITDTQYF. The DNA for the CDR3 is TGTGCCAGCTCACCACCGGTGACTATTACAGATACGCAGTATTTT.

There are a few counts of this clone. The chain carries TRBV7-2 and TRBJ1-1; D unresolved. Trimming stripped 8 bases from V and 3 bases from J, with 7 bases between. Germline assignment: CDR1 SGHTA and CDR2 FQGNSA. The CDR3 is 11 residues long. The CDR3 region has the DNA TGTGCCAGCGGTAGTTACACTGAAGCTTTCTTT. Residues: CASGSYTEAFF.

The chain combines TRBV2 with TRBJ1-1, with D unclear. V shed 6 bases and J shed 3 bases, with 29 bases lying between them. CDR1 SNHLY and CDR2 FYNNEI come from the germline V gene. The CDR3 is made up of 19 amino acids. The CDR3 protein is CASRARTAGNSPQDTEAFF. The DNA of the CDR3 is TGTGCCAGCAGAGCGAGGACCGCCGGGAACTCCCCCCAGGACACTGAAGCTTTCTTT.

A single count supports this clone. The rearrangement links TRBV29-1 to TRBJ2-5; 8 nucleotides align to TRBD1. Germline CDR1 is SQVTM and CDR2 is ANQGSEA. This CDR3 contains 15 residues. V trimming: 5 bases; J trimming: 0 bases; junction bases outside the gene matches: 8. The CDR3 coding sequence is TGCAGCGTTCCAGACTTGGACAGGGACCAAGAGACCCAGTACTTC. It specifies CSVPDLDRDQETQYF.

The chain couples TRBV29-1 to TRBJ1-1, with D possibly being TRBD1 (6 bases). This CDR3 comprises 13 residues. CDR1 and CDR2 from the germline V gene are SQVTM and ANQGSEA. V was trimmed by 7 bases and J by 1 base, leaving 13 bases between them. The CDR3, as DNA: TGCAGCGCCTCTCAGGGGACGAACACTGAAGCTTTCTTT. Amino acid sequence: CSASQGTNTEAFF.

The chain carries TRBV7-2 and TRBJ2-3; 10 nucleotides match TRBD2. V dropped 1 base and J dropped 1; count of bases not matched to a gene: 5. Germline-derived CDR1 and CDR2 are SGHTA and FQGNSA. The CDR3 contains 17 residues. The CDR3 reads CASSLVPLAGGTDTQYF. CDR3 bases: TGTGCCAGCAGCTTAGTCCCCCTAGCGGGAGGCACAGATACGCAGTATTTT.

The chain recombines TRBV28 with TRBJ1-1, with D unclear. This CDR3 contains 12 residues. V shed 10 bases and J shed 1 base, with 10 bases lying between them. Germline V CDR1 and CDR2: MDHEN, SYDVKM. CDR3 protein: CAIAVKNTEAFF. In nucleotides, the CDR3 is TGTGCCATCGCGGTGAAGAACACTGAAGCTTTCTTT.

J is TRBJ1-3 and V is TRBV5-1, with D hard to call. The CDR3 length is 17 residues. V lost 3 bases, J lost 0 bases, and 16 bases lay in between. Germline CDR1 and CDR2: SGHRS and YFSETQ. The CDR3 bases are TGCGCCAGCAGCTCTCGACCTACCACTACCTCTGGAAACACCATATATTTT. It codes for CASSSRPTTTSGNTIYF. The whole variable domain, remainder taken from reference TRBV5-1 and TRBJ1-3, is KAGVTQTPRYLIKTRGQQVTLSCSPISGHRSVSWYQQTPGQGLQFLFEYFSETQRNKGNFPGRFSGRQFSNSRSEMNVSTLELGDSALYLCASSSRPTTTSGNTIYFGEGSWLTVV.

The chain carries TRBV11-2 and TRBJ2-5, with D possibly matching TRBD2 (5 bases). The germline gives CDR1 SGHAT, CDR2 FQNNGV. The CDR3 sequence is 14 residues long. V lost 2 bases and J 6 bases, leaving 13 bases between the germline ends. The CDR3 loop reads CASSLFKLDKTQYF. Written as DNA, the CDR3 is TGTGCCAGCAGCTTATTTAAACTAGATAAGACCCAGTACTTC.

For the CDR3, the DNA is TGTGCCACCAGCTTAGCGGGGGGCAAAAACATTCAGTACTTC. This encodes CATSLAGGKNIQYF. The chain couples TRBV15 to TRBJ2-4, with 10 positions matching TRBD2. The germline CDR1 and CDR2 sequences are LNHNV and YYDKDF (reference sequence). Trimming cost V 5 bases and J 3 bases; bases outside gene matches: 1. The CDR3 contains 14 residues.